This T cell receptor beta chain stems from a study of cytomegalovirus exposure and HLA in healthy donors. Comments on this clone: The target antigen is unknown.

Broader study findings: Researchers reported in a later analysis that a missense DCLRE1C variant was tied to TCR beta V- and J-gene trimming. Later analysis showed most CMV-associated TCR beta chains appearing HLA-restricted. The likely explanation for a cluster of highly shared sequence variants was sequencing artifact. Exclusion as indistinguishable affected some V segments, including TRBV6-2 and TRBV6-3.

PCR employed 60 Vbeta and 13 Jbeta primers. Measured with immunoSEQ multiplex PCR; TCRdb has only the in-frame clones, and not every one. This sample yields over 110,000 clones, of which 82% are seen a single time; approximately 2.3% belongs to the top ten. The germline V gene encodes CDR1 SGHRS and CDR2 YFSETQ. J lost 3 bases, V lost 4 bases, and 4 bases had no gene match. The CDR3 totals 14 residues. Source material: PBMCs. The chain employs TRBV5-1 and TRBJ2-7; the match to TRBD1 covers 10 bases. The clonotype was recovered from a male donor in good health and CMV-seronegative. The CDR3 region has the DNA TGCGCCAGCAGCACCGGACAGGGGGTCTACGAGCAGTACTTC. Residues: CASSTGQGVYEQYF.